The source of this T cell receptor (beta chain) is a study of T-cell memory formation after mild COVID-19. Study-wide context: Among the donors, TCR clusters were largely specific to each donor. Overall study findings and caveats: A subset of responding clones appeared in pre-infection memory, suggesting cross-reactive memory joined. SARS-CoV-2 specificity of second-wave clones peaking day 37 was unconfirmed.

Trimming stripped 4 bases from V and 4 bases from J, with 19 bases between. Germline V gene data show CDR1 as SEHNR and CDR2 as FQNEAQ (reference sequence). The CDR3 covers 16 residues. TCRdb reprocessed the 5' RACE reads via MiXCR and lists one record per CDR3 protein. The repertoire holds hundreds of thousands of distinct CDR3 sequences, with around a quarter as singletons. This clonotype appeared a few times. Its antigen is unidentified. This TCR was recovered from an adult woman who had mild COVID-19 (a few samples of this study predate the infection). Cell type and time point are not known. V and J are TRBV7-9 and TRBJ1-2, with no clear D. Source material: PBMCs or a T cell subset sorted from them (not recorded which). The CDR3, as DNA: TGTGCCAGCAGCTCTGCCATTATGGACTGGACCTATGGCTACACCTTC. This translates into CASSSAIMDWTYGYTF.